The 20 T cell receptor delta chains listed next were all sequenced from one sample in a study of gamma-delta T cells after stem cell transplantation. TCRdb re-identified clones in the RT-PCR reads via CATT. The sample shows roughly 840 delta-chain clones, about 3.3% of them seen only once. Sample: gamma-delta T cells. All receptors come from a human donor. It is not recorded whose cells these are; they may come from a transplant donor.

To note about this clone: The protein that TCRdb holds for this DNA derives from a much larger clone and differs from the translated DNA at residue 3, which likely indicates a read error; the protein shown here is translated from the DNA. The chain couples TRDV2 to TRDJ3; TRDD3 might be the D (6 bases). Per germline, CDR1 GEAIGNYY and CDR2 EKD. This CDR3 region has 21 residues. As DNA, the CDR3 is TGTGCCTCTGACACCGCCTGGGGAGCGTCCGACCTCTCCTGGGACACCCGACAGATGTTTTTC. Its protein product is CASDTAWGASDLSWDTRQMFF.

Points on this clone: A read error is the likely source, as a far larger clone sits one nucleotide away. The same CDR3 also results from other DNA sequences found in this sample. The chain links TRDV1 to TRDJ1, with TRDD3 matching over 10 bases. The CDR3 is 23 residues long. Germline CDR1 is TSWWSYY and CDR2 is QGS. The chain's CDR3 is CALGEAGLPNRRLGDPYTDKLIF. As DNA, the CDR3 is TGTGCCCTTGGGGAAGCAGGCCTTCCTAATCGGAGACTGGGGGATCCGTACACCGATAAACTCATCTTT.

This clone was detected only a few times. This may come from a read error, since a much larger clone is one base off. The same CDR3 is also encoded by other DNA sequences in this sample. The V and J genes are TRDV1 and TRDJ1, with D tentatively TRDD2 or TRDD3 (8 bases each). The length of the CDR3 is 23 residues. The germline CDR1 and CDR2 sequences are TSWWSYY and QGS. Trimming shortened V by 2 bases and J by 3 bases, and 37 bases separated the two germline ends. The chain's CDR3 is CALGEGARFFLLGGNYGSDKLIF. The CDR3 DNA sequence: TGTGCTCTTGGGGAAGGGGCCCGCTTCTTCCTACTGGGGGGGAATTACGGCTCCGATAAACTCATCTTT.

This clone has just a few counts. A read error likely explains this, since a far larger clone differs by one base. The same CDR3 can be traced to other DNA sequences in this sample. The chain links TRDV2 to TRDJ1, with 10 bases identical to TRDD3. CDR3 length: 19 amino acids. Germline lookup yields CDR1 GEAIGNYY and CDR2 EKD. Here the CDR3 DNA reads TGTGCCTGTGACACCGTGGTGGGGGATACAGGGCCGTACACCGATAAACTCATTTTT. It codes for CACDTVVGDTGPYTDKLIF.

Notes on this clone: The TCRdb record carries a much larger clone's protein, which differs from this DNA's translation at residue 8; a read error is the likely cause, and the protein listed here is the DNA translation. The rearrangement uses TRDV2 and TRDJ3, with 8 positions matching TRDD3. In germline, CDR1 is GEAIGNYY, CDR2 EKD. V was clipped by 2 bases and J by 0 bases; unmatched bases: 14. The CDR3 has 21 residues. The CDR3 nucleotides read TGTGCCTGTGACATTGGGGCAGCACTGGGGGCTAGCTCCTGGGACACCCGACAGATGTTTTTC. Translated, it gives CACDIGAALGASSWDTRQMFF.

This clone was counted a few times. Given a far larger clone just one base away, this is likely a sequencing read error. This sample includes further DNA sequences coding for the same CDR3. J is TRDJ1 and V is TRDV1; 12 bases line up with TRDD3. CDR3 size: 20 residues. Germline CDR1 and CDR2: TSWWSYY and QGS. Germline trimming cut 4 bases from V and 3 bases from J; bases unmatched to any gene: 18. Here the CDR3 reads CALGALFPRTGGYSSDKLIF. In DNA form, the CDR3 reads TGTGCTCTTGGGGCACTATTTCCCCGTACTGGGGGATACTCGTCCGATAAACTCATCTTT.

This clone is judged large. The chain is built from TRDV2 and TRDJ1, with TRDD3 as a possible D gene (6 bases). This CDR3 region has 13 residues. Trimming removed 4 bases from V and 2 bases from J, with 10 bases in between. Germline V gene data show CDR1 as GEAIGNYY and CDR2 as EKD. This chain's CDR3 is CACDGILTDKLIF. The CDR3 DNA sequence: TGTGCCTGTGATGGGATATTAACCGATAAACTCATCTTT.

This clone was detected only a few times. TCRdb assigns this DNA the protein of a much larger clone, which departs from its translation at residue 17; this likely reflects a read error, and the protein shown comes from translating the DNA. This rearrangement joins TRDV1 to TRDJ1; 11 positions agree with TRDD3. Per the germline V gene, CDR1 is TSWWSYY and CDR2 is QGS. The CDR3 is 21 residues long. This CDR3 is CALGELESDWGIKGGTGKLIF. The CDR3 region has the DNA TGTGCTCTTGGGGAACTAGAGTCAGACTGGGGGATAAAAGGGGGGACCGGTAAACTCATCTTT.

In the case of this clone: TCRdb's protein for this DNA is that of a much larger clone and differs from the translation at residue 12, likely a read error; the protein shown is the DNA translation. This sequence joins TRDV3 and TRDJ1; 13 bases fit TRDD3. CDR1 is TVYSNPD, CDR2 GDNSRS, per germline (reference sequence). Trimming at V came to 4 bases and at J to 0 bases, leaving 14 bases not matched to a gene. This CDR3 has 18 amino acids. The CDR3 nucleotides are TGTGCCTGTGACCCCCTCTTACTGGGGGATACGTACACCGATAAACTCATCTTT. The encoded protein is CACDPLLLGDTYTDKLIF.

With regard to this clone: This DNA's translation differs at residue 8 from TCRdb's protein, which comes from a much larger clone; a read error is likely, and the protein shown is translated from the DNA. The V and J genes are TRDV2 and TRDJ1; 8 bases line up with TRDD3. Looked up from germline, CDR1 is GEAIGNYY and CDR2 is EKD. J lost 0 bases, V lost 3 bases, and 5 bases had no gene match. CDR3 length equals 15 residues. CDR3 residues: CACDSLGVDTDKLIF. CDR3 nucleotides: TGTGCCTGTGACTCACTGGGGGTCGACACCGATAAACTCATCTTT.

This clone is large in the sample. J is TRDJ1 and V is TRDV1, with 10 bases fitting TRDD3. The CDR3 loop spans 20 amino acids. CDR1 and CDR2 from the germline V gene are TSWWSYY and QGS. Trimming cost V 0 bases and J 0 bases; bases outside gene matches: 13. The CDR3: CALGELTPPLGDWYTDKLIF. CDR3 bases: TGTGCTCTTGGGGAACTAACCCCTCCACTGGGGGATTGGTACACCGATAAACTCATCTTT.

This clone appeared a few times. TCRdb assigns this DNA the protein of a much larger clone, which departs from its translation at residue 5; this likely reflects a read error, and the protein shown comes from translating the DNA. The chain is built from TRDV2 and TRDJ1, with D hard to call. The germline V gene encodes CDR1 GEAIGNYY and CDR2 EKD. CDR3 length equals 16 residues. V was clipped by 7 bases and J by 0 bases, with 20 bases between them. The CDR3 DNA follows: TGTGCCTGCGGAGCGAAAACCCACTTATACACCGATAAACTCATCTTT. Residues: CACGAKTHLYTDKLIF.

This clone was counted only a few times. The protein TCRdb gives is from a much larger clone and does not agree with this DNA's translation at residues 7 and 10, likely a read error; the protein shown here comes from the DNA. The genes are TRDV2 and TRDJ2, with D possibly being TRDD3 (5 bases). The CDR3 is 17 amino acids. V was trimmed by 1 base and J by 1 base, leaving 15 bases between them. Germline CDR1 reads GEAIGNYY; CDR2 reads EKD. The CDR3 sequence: CACDTVQGTYLTAQLFF. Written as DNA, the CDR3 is TGTGCCTGTGACACGGTACAGGGGACGTATTTGACAGCACAACTCTTCTTT.

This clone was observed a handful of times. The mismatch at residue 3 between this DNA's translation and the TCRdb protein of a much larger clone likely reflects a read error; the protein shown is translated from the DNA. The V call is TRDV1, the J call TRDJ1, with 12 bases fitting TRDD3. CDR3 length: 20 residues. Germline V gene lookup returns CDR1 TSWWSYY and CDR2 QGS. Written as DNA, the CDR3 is TGTGCTTTTGGGGAAACAATGGGGGAGTACTGGGGGATACTTTCCGATAAACTCATCTTT. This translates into CAFGETMGEYWGILSDKLIF.

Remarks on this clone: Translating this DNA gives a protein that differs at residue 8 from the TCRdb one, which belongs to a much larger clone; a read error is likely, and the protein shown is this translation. CDR3 nucleotide sequence: TGTGCCTGTGACACCGCCTGGAGAGCGTCCGACCTCTCCTGGGACACCCGACAGATGTTTTTC. Its translation is CACDTAWRASDLSWDTRQMFF. This chain connects TRDV2 to TRDJ3; no reliable D call. V lost 0 bases, J lost 0 bases, and 20 bases lay in between. Germline V gives CDR1 GEAIGNYY, CDR2 EKD. This CDR3 is built from 21 residues.

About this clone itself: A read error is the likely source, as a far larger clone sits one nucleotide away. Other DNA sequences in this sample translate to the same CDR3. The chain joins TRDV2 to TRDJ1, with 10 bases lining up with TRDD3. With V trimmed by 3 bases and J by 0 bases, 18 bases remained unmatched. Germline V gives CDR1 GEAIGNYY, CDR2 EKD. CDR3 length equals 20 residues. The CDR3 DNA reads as TGTGCCTGTGACCAAGTGCTGGGGGATAAAGATCCTAAAAACACCGATAAACTCATCTTT. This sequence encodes CACDQVLGDKDPKNTDKLIF.

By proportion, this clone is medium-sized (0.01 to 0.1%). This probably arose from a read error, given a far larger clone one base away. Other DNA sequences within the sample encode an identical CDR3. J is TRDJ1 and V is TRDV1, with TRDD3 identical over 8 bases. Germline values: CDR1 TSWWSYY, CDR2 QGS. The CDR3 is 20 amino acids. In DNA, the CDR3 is TGTGCTCTTGGGGAACTCGGTACCTTACTGGGGGTTTGGTGCACCGATAAGCTCATCTTT. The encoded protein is CALGELGTLLGVWCTDKLIF.

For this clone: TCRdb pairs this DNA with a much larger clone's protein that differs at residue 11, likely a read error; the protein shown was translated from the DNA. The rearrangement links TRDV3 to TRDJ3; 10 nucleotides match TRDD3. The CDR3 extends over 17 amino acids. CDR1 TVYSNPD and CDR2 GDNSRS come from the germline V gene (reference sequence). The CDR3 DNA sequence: TGTGCCTTCGGGGGGATACGGAGATCCTGGGGCACCCGACAGATGTTTTTC. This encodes CAFGGIRRSWGTRQMFF.

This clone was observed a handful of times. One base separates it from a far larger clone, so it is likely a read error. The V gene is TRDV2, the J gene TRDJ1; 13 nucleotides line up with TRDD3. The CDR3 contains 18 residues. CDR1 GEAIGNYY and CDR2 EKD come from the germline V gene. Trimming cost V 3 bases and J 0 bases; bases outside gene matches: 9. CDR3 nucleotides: TGTGCCTGTGACTCCCTCTTACTGGGGGATACGCACACCGATAAACTCATCTTT. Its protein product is CACDSLLLGDTHTDKLIF.

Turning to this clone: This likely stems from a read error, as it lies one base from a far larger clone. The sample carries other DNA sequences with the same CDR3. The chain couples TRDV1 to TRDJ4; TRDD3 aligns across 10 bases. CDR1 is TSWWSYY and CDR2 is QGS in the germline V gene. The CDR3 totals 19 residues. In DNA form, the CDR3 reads TGTGCTCTCGGGGAACGGTTCTGGTGGGGGATACCAGTAACAGGGCAGTTGATCTTT. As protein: CALGERFWWGIPVTGQLIF.